The clone carrying this T cell receptor beta chain was seen only once. Its antigen is currently unknown. This entry belongs to a study of T cells in narcolepsy. The germline V and J ends were trimmed by 8 bases and 8 bases, with 16 bases remaining between them. The CDR3 covers 13 residues. In germline, CDR1 is MRHNA, CDR2 SNTAGT. The study's findings and limits: HCRT-specific and TRIB2-specific autoreactive clonotypes appeared among same-patient CSF and blood CD4+ clonotypes.

Clones were sequenced by immunoSEQ multiplex PCR, and TCRdb holds only the in-frame ones, with some missing. Of more than 20,000 clones in the sample, 92% were seen once. This chain joins TRBV6-4 and TRBJ2-1, with D possibly called TRBD1 or TRBD2 (6 bases each). The source of this sequence is a human donor with narcolepsy. Sequenced material: CD45RA- memory CD4+ T cells from PBMCs. CDR3 loop: CASLPSGADEQFF. CDR3 DNA: TGTGCCAGCCTTCCCTCGGGGGCGGATGAGCAGTTCTTC.